Listed here are 20 T cell receptor beta chains from one sample, sequenced in a study of memory CD4+ T cells and cytomegalovirus serostatus (dated by TCRdb to the late 2010s). A FACSAria II was used to sort memory CD4+ T cells, defined as single viable CD3+CD4+CD8-CD45RO+ cells. The library was made by the immunoSEQ multiplex PCR assay. The immuneACCESS repertoire file appears here via TCRdb, limited to in-frame rearrangements. These files lack a portion of the clones; in checked studies, under half of the deficit traces to unresolved V genes, and the cause of the others is not known. The sample table contains 50,000 or so clones; only one count was recorded for approximately 83% of them. The ten largest clones capture under 0.65% of the sample. The sequenced material came from memory CD4+ T cells from blood. Every receptor here comes from an adult in good health and CMV-seronegative.

This clone was counted between two and nine times. The chain has TRBV2 and TRBJ2-2; D is unresolved. The germline V gene has CDR1 SNHLY and CDR2 FYNNEI. The V gene lost 4 bases and the J gene lost 7 bases, with 10 bases spanning the gap. The CDR3 is 13 amino acids. CDR3 sequence (DNA): TGTGCCAGCAGTGCGCAAGGGTTCGGGGAGCTGTTTTTT. Protein product: CASSAQGFGELFF.

This chain connects TRBV11-2 to TRBJ2-1; D uncertain. The germline V gene encodes CDR1 SGHAT and CDR2 FQNNGV. V lost 4 bases, J lost 8 bases, and 9 bases lay in between. This CDR3 region has 12 residues. CDR3 sequence: CASSSQGYEQFF. The CDR3 coding sequence is TGTGCCAGCAGCTCCCAAGGGTATGAGCAGTTCTTC.

This clone is a singleton in its sample. This sequence joins TRBV18 and TRBJ2-7; 8 nucleotides line up with TRBD2. The CDR3 runs to 14 residues. With V trimmed by 6 bases and J by 1 base, 5 bases remained unmatched. Germline-derived CDR1 and CDR2 are KGHSH and LQKENI. CDR3 sequence (DNA): TGTGCCAGCTCTCCGGGAGGGAATTCCTACGAGCAGTACTTC. This translates into CASSPGGNSYEQYF.

J is TRBJ2-2 and V is TRBV11-2, with TRBD2 matching 9 bases. The CDR3 loop spans 15 amino acids. The V gene end was trimmed by 1 base and the J gene end by 6 bases; junction bases not matched to a gene: 3. Germline V gene lookup returns CDR1 SGHAT and CDR2 FQNNGV. CDR3 protein: CASSLAAGGAGELFF. In DNA, the CDR3 is TGTGCCAGCAGCTTAGCCGCGGGGGGGGCCGGGGAGCTGTTTTTT.

This clone was seen only once. This chain connects TRBV6-6 to TRBJ2-7; 7 bases line up with TRBD2. The CDR3 totals 14 residues. J lost 6 bases, V lost 5 bases, and 10 bases had no gene match. Germline CDR1 and CDR2: MNHNY and SVGAGI (reference sequence). CDR3 amino acids: CASSHILGRVEQYF. CDR3 sequence (DNA): TGTGCCAGCAGTCATATTCTTGGGAGGGTCGAGCAGTACTTC.

This rearrangement joins TRBV2 to TRBJ2-5; D unresolved. Germline CDR1 and CDR2: SNHLY and FYNNEI. This CDR3 is built from 11 residues. V was shortened by 7 bases and J by 4 bases, with 7 bases between the two germline ends. CDR3 bases: TGTGCCAGCACCGTACGAGAGACCCAGTACTTC. Amino acids: CASTVRETQYF.

This clone was found a few times. The J gene is TRBJ1-1, the V gene TRBV20-1; D is perhaps TRBD1 (6 bases). The CDR3 covers 11 residues. The germline gives CDR1 DFQATT, CDR2 SNEGSKA (reference sequence). The ends were cut back, 6 bases at V and 10 bases at J, with 15 bases in the middle. The CDR3 DNA is TGCAGTGCCCCAGGGGAGAGTCTAGCTTTCTTT. Translation: CSAPGESLAFF.

This chain joins TRBV2 and TRBJ2-5, with 11 bases lining up with TRBD1. Germline CDR1 reads SNHLY; CDR2 reads FYNNEI. The length of the CDR3 is 14 residues. The V segment lost 4 bases and the J segment 4 bases; nucleotides outside the gene matches: 2. The CDR3 sequence is CASSGGTGGETQYF. The CDR3, as DNA: TGTGCCAGCAGTGGGGGGACAGGGGGAGAGACCCAGTACTTC.

The CDR3 loop reads CASSSPGLYNEQFF. CDR3 nucleotide sequence: TGTGCCAGCAGCTCCCCCGGACTCTACAATGAGCAGTTCTTC. V is TRBV13 and J is TRBJ2-1; tentatively, D is TRBD2 (5 bases). Germline V gives CDR1 PRHDT, CDR2 FYEKMQ (reference sequence). The CDR3 totals 14 residues. Trimming stripped 4 bases from V and 3 bases from J, with 10 bases between.

The chain employs TRBV6-6 and TRBJ1-4; TRBD1 aligns across 8 bases. The CDR3 has 14 residues. V lost 5 bases, J lost 8 bases, and 7 bases stayed unmatched. Per germline, CDR1 MNHNY and CDR2 SVGAGI (reference sequence). The chain's CDR3 is CASSPRGQEEKLFF. CDR3 coding DNA: TGTGCCAGCAGTCCCAGGGGGCAGGAGGAAAAACTGTTTTTT.

This clone was recorded once. The V gene is TRBV19, the J gene TRBJ1-1; no reliable D call. Trimming pared 5 bases from V and 3 bases from J, leaving 10 bases between. CDR1 is LNHDA and CDR2 is SQIVND in the germline V gene (reference sequence). This CDR3 is built from 13 residues. The CDR3 DNA reads as TGTGCCAGTAGTTCCCGGAGGGACACTGAAGCTTTCTTT. Translating gives CASSSRRDTEAFF.

V gene TRBV18 combines with J gene TRBJ2-1; 11 bases agree with TRBD1. The CDR3 runs to 15 residues. V was pared by 6 bases and J by 8 bases, with 9 bases of the junction left unmatched. CDR1 and CDR2 from the germline V gene are KGHSH and LQKENI. The DNA of the CDR3 is TGTGCCAGCTCCCCCGGGACAGGGGGATACGATGAGCAGTTCTTC. Translating gives CASSPGTGGYDEQFF.

This sequence joins TRBV12-5 and TRBJ1-2; D not resolved. The V and J ends lost 6 bases and 4 bases respectively, with 15 bases between them. This CDR3 region has 14 residues. Germline values: CDR1 LGHNT, CDR2 FRNRAP. CDR3 residues: CASGRDGLRYGYTF. The CDR3 DNA reads as TGTGCTAGTGGCCGTGACGGCCTGCGCTATGGCTACACCTTC.

This chain uses TRBV7-8 with TRBJ2-1; D gene uncertain. Trimming removed 3 bases from V and 7 bases from J, with 13 bases in between. The CDR3 is 14 amino acids. CDR1 and CDR2 from the germline V gene are SGHVS and FQNEAQ. The DNA of the CDR3 is TGTGCCAGCAGCTTGGGTAGAAATACAAATGAGCAGTTCTTC. Translating it yields CASSLGRNTNEQFF.

This chain links TRBV11-1 with TRBJ2-7; 10 bases align to TRBD2. Germline V gives CDR1 SGHAT, CDR2 FQDESV (reference sequence). V was clipped by 2 bases and J by 3 bases; unmatched bases: 4. This CDR3 is 15 amino acids long. CDR3 bases: TGTGCCAGCAGCTTACAAGGGACTAGCGACTACGAGCAGTACTTC. Its translation: CASSLQGTSDYEQYF.

CDR3 sequence: CASSLPGQGPDTQYF. CDR3 DNA sequence: TGTGCCAGTAGTCTTCCGGGACAGGGGCCAGATACGCAGTATTTT. This rearrangement joins TRBV19 to TRBJ2-3, with 10 bases fitting TRBD1. Germline CDR1 is LNHDA and CDR2 is SQIVND (reference sequence). This CDR3 is built from 15 residues. The ends lost 5 bases at V and 4 bases at J; junction bases unmatched: 6. Full variable domain (rest looked up from reference TRBV19 and TRBJ2-3): DGGITQSPKYLFRKEGQNVTLSCEQNLNHDAMYWYRQDPGQGLRLIYYSQIVNDFQKGDIAEGYSVSREKKESFPLTVTSAQKNPTAFYLCASSLPGQGPDTQYFGPGTRLTVL.

The rearrangement joins TRBV6-5 to TRBJ1-6; no clear D gene. CDR3 size: 13 residues. V was pared by 2 bases and J by 6 bases, with 5 bases between. Germline V gene sequence: CDR1 MNHEY, CDR2 SVGAGI. The CDR3 is CASSYNLNSPLHF. CDR3 coding DNA: TGTGCCAGCAGTTACAACCTTAATTCACCCCTCCACTTT.

The chain uses TRBV5-1 and TRBJ2-2; no clear D gene. The germline V gene encodes CDR1 SGHRS and CDR2 YFSETQ. CDR3 length equals 15 residues. V lost 0 bases and J lost 5, with 11 bases in between. The CDR3 DNA is TGCGCCAGCAGCTTGGCCGTGGGCGGAACCGGGGAGCTGTTTTTT. Translation gives CASSLAVGGTGELFF.

This clone was recorded once. The V and J genes are TRBV7-3 and TRBJ2-5, with 7 bases fitting TRBD1. The trim removed 0 bases at V and 6 bases at J, leaving 16 bases unmatched. The CDR3 covers 18 residues. Germline V gene sequence: CDR1 SGHTA, CDR2 FQGTGA. This CDR3 reads CASSLTGGGQGDRKTQYF. CDR3 nucleotides: TGTGCCAGCAGCTTAACTGGTGGGGGCCAGGGGGATCGGAAGACCCAGTACTTC.

The rearrangement joins TRBV6-6 to TRBJ2-7; D is possibly TRBD1 or TRBD2 (6 bases each). Germline-derived CDR1 and CDR2 are MNHNY and SVGAGI (reference sequence). Trimming left V 4 bases short and J 6 bases short, with 16 bases between. The CDR3 runs 14 residues. CDR3 amino acids: CASSSGGSPLEQYF. CDR3 nucleotide sequence: TGTGCCAGCAGTTCCGGGGGCTCCCCCCTCGAGCAGTACTTC.